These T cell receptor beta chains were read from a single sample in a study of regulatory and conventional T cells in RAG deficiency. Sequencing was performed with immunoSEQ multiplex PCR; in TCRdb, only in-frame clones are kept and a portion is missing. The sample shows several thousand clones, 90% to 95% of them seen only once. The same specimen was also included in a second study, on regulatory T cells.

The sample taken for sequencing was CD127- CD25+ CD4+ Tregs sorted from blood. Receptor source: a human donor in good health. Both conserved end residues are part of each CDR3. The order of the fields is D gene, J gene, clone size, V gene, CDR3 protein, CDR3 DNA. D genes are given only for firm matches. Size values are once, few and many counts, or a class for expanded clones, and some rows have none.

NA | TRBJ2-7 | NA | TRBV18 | CASSPIFVFGVHEQYF | TGTGCCAGCTCACCAATTTTCGTCTTCGGGGTCCACGAGCAGTACTTC
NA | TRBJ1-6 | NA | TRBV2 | CASRQRSPLHF | TGTGCCAGCAGGCAGCGGTCACCCCTCCACTTT
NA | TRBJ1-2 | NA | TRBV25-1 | CASRRASGYTF | TGTGCCAGCAGGAGAGCATCTGGCTACACCTTC
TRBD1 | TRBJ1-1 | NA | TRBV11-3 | CASSFILQGPPMNTEAFF | TGTGCCAGCAGCTTCATACTACAGGGGCCCCCGATGAACACTGAAGCTTTCTTT
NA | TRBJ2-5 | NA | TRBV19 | CASSIAIPRGRRQETQYF | TGTGCCAGTAGTATAGCCATTCCCCGGGGTCGACGGCAAGAGACCCAGTACTTC
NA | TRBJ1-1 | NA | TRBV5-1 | CASSLGGGNTEAFF | TGCGCCAGCAGCTTGGGGGGAGGGAACACTGAAGCTTTCTTT
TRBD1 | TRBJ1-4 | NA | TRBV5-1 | CASSTSTGRNEKLFF | TGCGCCAGCAGCACCTCGACAGGGAGGAATGAAAAACTGTTTTTT
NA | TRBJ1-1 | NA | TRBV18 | CASSPGSQDRDF | TGTGCCAGCTCACCAGGGTCACAGGATAGGGATTTT
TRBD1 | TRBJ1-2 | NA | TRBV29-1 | CSTYRGNYGYTF | TGCAGCACCTACAGGGGAAACTATGGCTACACCTTC
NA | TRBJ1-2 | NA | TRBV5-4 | CASSFRDKNYGYTF | TGTGCCAGCAGCTTCAGGGATAAGAACTATGGCTACACCTTC
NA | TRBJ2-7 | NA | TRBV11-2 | CASSLASTEFHEQYF | TGTGCCAGCAGCTTAGCGTCGACAGAGTTCCACGAGCAGTACTTC
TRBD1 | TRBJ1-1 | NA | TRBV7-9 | CASSLRQGNTEAFF | TGTGCCAGCAGCCTAAGACAGGGGAACACTGAAGCTTTCTTT
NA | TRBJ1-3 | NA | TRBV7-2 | CASSSTTPRSGNTIYF | TGTGCCAGCAGCTCCACGACTCCCCGCTCTGGAAACACCATATATTTT
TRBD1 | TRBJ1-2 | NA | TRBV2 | CASRWGTGGSYGYTF | TGTGCCAGCAGATGGGGGACAGGGGGCAGCTATGGCTACACCTTC
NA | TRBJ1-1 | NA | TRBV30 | CAWRKPVTEAFF | TGTGCCTGGAGAAAGCCCGTGACAGAAGCTTTCTTT
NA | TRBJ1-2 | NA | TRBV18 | CASSPLYGGSQTGPNYGYTF | TGTGCCAGCTCACCATTATACGGCGGATCCCAAACAGGTCCTAACTATGGCTACACCTTC
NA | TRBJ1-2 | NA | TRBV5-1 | CASSLARSNLVYGYTF | TGCGCCAGCAGCTTGGCCAGATCCAATCTAGTTTATGGCTACACCTTC
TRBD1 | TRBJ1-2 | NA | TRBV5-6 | CASSSGQPRYTF | TGTGCCAGCAGCTCGGGACAGCCACGCTACACCTTC
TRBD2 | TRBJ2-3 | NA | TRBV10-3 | CAINERGRARDTQYF | TGTGCCATCAACGAGCGCGGGAGGGCCAGAGATACGCAGTATTTT
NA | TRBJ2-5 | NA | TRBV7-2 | CASSLNRVRETQYF | TGTGCCAGCAGCTTAAACAGGGTACGAGAGACCCAGTACTTC
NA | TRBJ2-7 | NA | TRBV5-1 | CASSPGWVPDYEQYF | TGCGCCAGCAGCCCGGGGTGGGTCCCGGATTACGAGCAGTACTTC
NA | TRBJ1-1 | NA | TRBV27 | CASWVLGNTEAFF | TGTGCCAGCTGGGTCCTAGGCAACACTGAAGCTTTCTTT
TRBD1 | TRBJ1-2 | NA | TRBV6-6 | CASINSGQGSPAF | TGTGCCAGCATCAATTCGGGACAGGGCTCTCCCGCCTTC
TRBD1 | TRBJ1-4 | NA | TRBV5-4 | CASRLDRASEKLFF | TGTGCCAGCAGGTTAGACAGGGCGAGTGAAAAACTGTTTTTT
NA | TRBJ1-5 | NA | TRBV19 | CASSLQGNSNQPQHF | TGTGCCAGTAGCCTACAGGGAAATAGCAATCAGCCCCAGCATTTT
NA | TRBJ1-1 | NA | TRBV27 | CPHRNTEAFF | TGTCCACACCGGAACACTGAAGCTTTCTTT
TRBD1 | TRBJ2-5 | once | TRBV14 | CASSHHQDREKTQYF | TGTGCCAGCAGCCATCACCAGGACAGGGAGAAGACCCAGTACTTC
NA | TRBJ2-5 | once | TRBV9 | CASSGEVAGRETQYF | TGTGCCAGCAGCGGAGAGGTGGCAGGGCGAGAGACCCAGTACTTC
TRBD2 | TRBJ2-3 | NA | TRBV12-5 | CASGLPGLVRADTQYF | TGTGCTAGTGGTTTGCCGGGACTAGTTCGTGCAGATACGCAGTATTTT
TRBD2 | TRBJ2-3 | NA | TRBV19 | CASRQRGSTDTQYF | TGTGCCAGTCGACAGCGGGGCTCCACAGATACGCAGTATTTT
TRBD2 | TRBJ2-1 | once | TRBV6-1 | CASSEVAGRLQFF | TGTGCCAGCAGTGAAGTAGCGGGGAGACTACAGTTCTTC
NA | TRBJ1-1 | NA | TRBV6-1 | CASSEDEDEAFF | TGTGCCAGCAGTGAAGATGAGGATGAAGCTTTCTTT